This is a list of T cell receptor beta chains from one sample in a study of PD-1 blockade in classical Hodgkin lymphoma. Profiled with immunoSEQ multiplex PCR; TCRdb holds only in-frame clones, not every one. The sample shows nearly 55,000 clones, around 85% of them seen only once. The sequenced sample was peripheral blood mononuclear cells (PBMCs), obtained at baseline. The receptors derive from a human donor with classical Hodgkin lymphoma. Each CDR3 is given with its conserved first and last residue. The D gene is left open where the match is weak. Size is omitted from some rows. Given values are once, few, many or a class for expanded clones.

>NA|once|13|TRBJ1-1|TRBV7-6
TGTGCCAGCAGCTTACCGTCCGGCGGGGAAGCTTTCTTT
CASSLPSGGEAFF
>NA|NA|16|TRBJ2-3|TRBV7-6
TGTGCCAGCAGCCCCGTGGGCCAAGGGGGGCATGGAGAGCAGTATTTT
CASSPVGQGGHGEQYF
>TRBD2|NA|14|TRBJ2-1|TRBV6-4
TGTGCCAGCAGCGGACTAGCGGGAAGCAATGAGCAGTTCTTC
CASSGLAGSNEQFF
>TRBD1|NA|17|TRBJ2-2|TRBV27
TGTGCCAGCAGGATGCGGACAGGGTCGGAGAACACCGGGGAGCTGTTTTTT
CASRMRTGSENTGELFF
>NA|NA|14|TRBJ2-5|TRBV7-9
TGTGCCAGCAGCTTAGCTAGAGGCCAAGAGACCCAGTACTTC
CASSLARGQETQYF
>TRBD2|NA|16|TRBJ2-3|TRBV7-9
TGTGCCAGCAGCTTGGGGACTAGCGGGAGTCCCGATACGCAGTATTTT
CASSLGTSGSPDTQYF
>NA|NA|15|TRBJ1-5|TRBV2
TGTGCCAGCAGTGAAGGGACCGGGACGGGCCAGCCCCAGCATTTT
CASSEGTGTGQPQHF
>TRBD2|once|18|TRBJ2-2|TRBV12-5
TGTGCTAGTGGTTTGCCCCGGCTAGCGGGAGGGAACACCGGGGAGCTGTTTTTT
CASGLPRLAGGNTGELFF
>NA|NA|16|TRBJ1-3|TRBV5-5
TGTGCCAGCAGCCTAGCTGACAGGAACTCTGGAAACACCATATATTTT
CASSLADRNSGNTIYF
>TRBD1|NA|15|TRBJ1-5|TRBV10-3
TGTGCCATCAGAGAGGGGGCAGGGGGCAATCAGCCCCAGCATTTT
CAIREGAGGNQPQHF
>NA|NA|15|TRBJ1-5|TRBV10-3
TGTGCCATCAGTGAGACGGGTCCTGCGTCCCAGCCCCAGCATTTT
CAISETGPASQPQHF
>NA|NA|17|TRBJ1-5|TRBV4-1
TGCGCCAGCAGCCAAGATAGGACCAGCTATAGCAATCAGCCCCAGCATTTT
CASSQDRTSYSNQPQHF
>NA|NA|15|TRBJ2-1|TRBV4-2
TGTGCCAGCAGCCAAGGGTCTGCCTTTTACAATGAGCAGTTCTTC
CASSQGSAFYNEQFF
>NA|once|12|TRBJ1-2|TRBV5-1
TGCGCCAGCAGCTCGACTCGGGGTGGCTACACCTTC
CASSSTRGGYTF
>NA|NA|14|TRBJ1-4|TRBV29-1
TGCAGCGTTTCGGGGGGGGCCACGAGAGAAAAACTGTTTTTT
CSVSGGATREKLFF
>NA|NA|14|TRBJ1-5|TRBV9
TGTGCCAGCAGCCCCGGACAGTATAATCAGCCCCAGCATTTT
CASSPGQYNQPQHF
>NA|NA|14|TRBJ1-2|TRBV10-3
TGTGCCATCAGTGACGGAGCTAGGTCCTATGGCTACACCTTC
CAISDGARSYGYTF
>NA|NA|14|TRBJ1-5|TRBV10-3
TGTGCCATCAGTGCGGGGGGGGAAAATCAGCCCCAGCATTTT
CAISAGGENQPQHF
>TRBD1|NA|14|TRBJ1-3|TRBV5-1
TGCGCCAGCCGACAGGGGCTCTCTGGAAACACCATATATTTT
CASRQGLSGNTIYF
>NA|NA|12|TRBJ1-2|TRBV18
TGTGCCAGCTCACAGGACATAGTTGGCTACACCTTC
CASSQDIVGYTF
>NA|NA|13|TRBJ1-2|TRBV6-4
TGTGCCAGCAGTGTCAGCACCAACTATGGCTACACCTTC
CASSVSTNYGYTF
>NA|NA|12|TRBJ2-5|TRBV7-3
TGTGCCAGCAGCGCCGACAGAAAGACCCAGTACTTC
CASSADRKTQYF
>TRBD2|NA|17|TRBJ2-1|TRBV30
TGTGCCTGGAACTCACTCGGGACTAGCGGGAGGGGCAATGAGCAGTTCTTC
CAWNSLGTSGRGNEQFF